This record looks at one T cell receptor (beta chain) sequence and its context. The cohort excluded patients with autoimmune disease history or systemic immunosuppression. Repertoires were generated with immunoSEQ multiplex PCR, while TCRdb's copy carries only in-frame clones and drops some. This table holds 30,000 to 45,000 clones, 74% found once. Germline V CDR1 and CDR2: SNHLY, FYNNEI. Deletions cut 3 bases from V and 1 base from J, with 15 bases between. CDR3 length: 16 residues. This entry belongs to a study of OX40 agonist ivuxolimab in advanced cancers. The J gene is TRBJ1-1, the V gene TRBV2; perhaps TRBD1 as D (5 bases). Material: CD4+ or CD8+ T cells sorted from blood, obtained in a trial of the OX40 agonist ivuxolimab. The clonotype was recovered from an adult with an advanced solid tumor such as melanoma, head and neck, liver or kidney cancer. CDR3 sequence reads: CASSETESVGNTEAFF. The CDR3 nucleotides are TGTGCCAGCAGTGAGACAGAGAGTGTGGGGAACACTGAAGCTTTCTTT.